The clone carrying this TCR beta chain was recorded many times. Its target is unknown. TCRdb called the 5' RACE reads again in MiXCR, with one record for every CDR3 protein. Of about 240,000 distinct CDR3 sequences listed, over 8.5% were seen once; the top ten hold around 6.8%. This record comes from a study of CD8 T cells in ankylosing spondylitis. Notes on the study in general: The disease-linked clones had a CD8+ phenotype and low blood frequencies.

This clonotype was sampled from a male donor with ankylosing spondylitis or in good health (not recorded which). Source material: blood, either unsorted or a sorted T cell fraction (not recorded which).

The CDR3 loop reads CASSISGRSSYGYTF. In DNA, the CDR3 is TGTGCCAGTAGTATTAGCGGCAGATCCTCCTATGGCTACACCTTC. V and J are TRBV19 and TRBJ1-2, with unresolved D. Germline CDR1 LNHDA, CDR2 SQIVND (reference sequence). The CDR3 extends over 15 amino acids. Trimming removed 3 bases at V and 4 bases at J, with 15 bases between. Using reference TRBV19 and TRBJ1-2 for the parts outside the CDR3, the full variable domain is DGGITQSPKYLFRKEGQNVTLSCEQNLNHDAMYWYRQDPGQGLRLIYYSQIVNDFQKGDIAEGYSVSREKKESFPLTVTSAQKNPTAFYLCASSISGRSSYGYTFGSGTRLTVV.